This T cell receptor beta chain was recorded in a study of blood T cell repertoires in COVID-19. The overall study: The study drew acute and convalescent COVID-19 samples from the United States, Italy and Spain. T cells, B-cell-depleted T cells, or PBMCs provided the cDNA or gDNA that served as material.

Per the original data handling: The assay estimated nucleated cells by amplifying reference gene primers. Using immunoSEQ multiplex PCR, the repertoire was profiled, and TCRdb retains in-frame clones only, with some absent. The DNA gave D and trimming, while V, J and clone size come from that table. The sample holds 200,000 to 250,000 clones, around 88% seen once. This clonotype was obtained from a young man with active or convalescent COVID-19. The sample consisted of peripheral blood.

The CDR3 bases are TGTGCCAGCAGTTTAGACAGGGGGAGTATGAACACTGAAGCTTTCTTT. Encoded protein: CASSLDRGSMNTEAFF. The V gene is TRBV27, the J gene TRBJ1-1; TRBD1 agrees at 9 bases. The CDR3 loop spans 16 amino acids. In germline, CDR1 is MNHEY, CDR2 SMNVEV (reference sequence). The trim removed 2 bases at V and 0 bases at J, leaving 4 bases unmatched.